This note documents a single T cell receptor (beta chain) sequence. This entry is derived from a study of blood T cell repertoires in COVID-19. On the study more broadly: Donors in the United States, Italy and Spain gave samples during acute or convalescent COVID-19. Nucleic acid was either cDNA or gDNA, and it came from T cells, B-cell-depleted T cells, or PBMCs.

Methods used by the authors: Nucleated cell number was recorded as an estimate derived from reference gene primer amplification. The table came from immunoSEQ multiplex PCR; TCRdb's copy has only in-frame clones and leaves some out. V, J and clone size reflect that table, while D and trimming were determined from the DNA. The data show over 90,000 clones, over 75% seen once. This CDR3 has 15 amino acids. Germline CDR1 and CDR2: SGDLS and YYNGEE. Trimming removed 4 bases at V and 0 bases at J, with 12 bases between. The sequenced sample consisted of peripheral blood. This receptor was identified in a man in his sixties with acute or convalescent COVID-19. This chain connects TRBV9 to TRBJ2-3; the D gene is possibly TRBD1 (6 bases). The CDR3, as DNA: TGTGCCAGCAGCCTGGACAGTTCTAGCACAGATACGCAGTATTTT. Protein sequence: CASSLDSSSTDTQYF.